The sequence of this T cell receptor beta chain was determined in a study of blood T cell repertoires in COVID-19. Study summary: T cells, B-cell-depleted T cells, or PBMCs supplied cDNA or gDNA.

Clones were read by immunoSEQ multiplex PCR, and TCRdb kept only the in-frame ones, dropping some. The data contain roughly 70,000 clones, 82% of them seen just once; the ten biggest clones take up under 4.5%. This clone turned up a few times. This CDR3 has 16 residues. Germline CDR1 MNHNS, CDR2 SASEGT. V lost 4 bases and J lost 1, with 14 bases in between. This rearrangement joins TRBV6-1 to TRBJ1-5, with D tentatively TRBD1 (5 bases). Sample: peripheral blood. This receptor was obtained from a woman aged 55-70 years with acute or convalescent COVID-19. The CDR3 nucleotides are TGTGCCAGCAGTGTATCAAGGGGTATCAGCAATCAGCCCCAGCATTTT. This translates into CASSVSRGISNQPQHF.